What follows are 27 T cell receptor beta chains derived from one specimen sequenced in a study of PD-L1 blockade in urothelial cancer (dated by TCRdb to 2016 to 2017). Receptor amplification or capture employed the immunoSEQ multiplex PCR assay. TCRdb carries this immuneACCESS record with in-frame sequences only. Its versions omit some clonotypes, under half of them owing to an unresolved V gene in the studies checked, with the rest unexplained. The sample profile shows 35,000 or so clones; under 90% of them were found once. The top ten clonotypes cover approximately 14% of the sample. Reading the label with the study, this specimen's time point is: pretreatment peripheral blood. Sequenced here: PBMCs, sampled around atezolizumab (anti-PD-L1) treatment. The receptors were gathered from a man in his 60s with urothelial cancer.

The chain couples TRBV28 to TRBJ2-6, with a possible D match to TRBD2 (7 bases). Germline CDR1 and CDR2: MDHEN and SYDVKM. This CDR3 region has 17 residues. The V and J ends lost 3 bases and 1 base respectively, with 13 bases between them. The CDR3 DNA is TGTGCCAGCAGTTTGGGGGGGGCACCTTCTGGGGCCAACGTCCTGACTTTC. Encoded protein: CASSLGGAPSGANVLTF.

The V gene is TRBV19, the J gene TRBJ2-7; maybe TRBD2 (6 bases). The CDR3 loop spans 15 amino acids. Germline V lookup: CDR1 LNHDA, CDR2 SQIVND (reference sequence). V dropped 4 bases and J dropped 5 bases, with 18 bases sitting between them. For the CDR3, the DNA is TGTGCCAGTAGTAAAAACCGGGACTCGGCGCACGAGCAGTACTTC. Protein sequence: CASSKNRDSAHEQYF.

This chain links TRBV19 with TRBJ1-1, with a weak D call TRBD1 (6 bases). V was pared by 7 bases and J by 5 bases, with 17 bases between. The germline V gene has CDR1 LNHDA and CDR2 SQIVND (reference sequence). The CDR3 runs to 14 residues. Here the CDR3 reads CASNPPGQGTEAFF. The CDR3 bases are TGTGCCAGTAACCCCCCGGGGCAGGGGACTGAAGCTTTCTTT.

The V gene is TRBV7-2, the J gene TRBJ2-7; 9 positions match TRBD1. Unmatched junction bases numbered 17, after V lost 5 bases and J lost 6 bases. From germline, CDR1 is SGHTA and CDR2 FQGNSA. CDR3 length: 17 amino acids. The CDR3 DNA reads TGTGCCAGCAGCCCGGGACAGGGACAATCAATAACGGGCGAGCAGTACTTC. It specifies CASSPGQGQSITGEQYF.

The chain employs TRBV27 and TRBJ1-2; TRBD1 aligns across 7 bases. Germline lookup yields CDR1 MNHEY and CDR2 SMNVEV (reference sequence). Trimming at V came to 5 bases and at J to 9 bases, leaving 12 bases not matched to a gene. This CDR3 is built from 14 residues. CDR3 nucleotide sequence: TGTGCCAGCAGTCCGTCCGACAGGGAAAGAAGCTACACCTTC. Translated: CASSPSDRERSYTF.

The chain combines TRBV4-3 with TRBJ1-1, with D possibly TRBD1 on 6 matching bases. Trimming took 0 bases from V and 6 from J, leaving 14 bases between them. The CDR3 covers 15 residues. Germline loops: CDR1 LGHNA, CDR2 YSLEER. CDR3 coding DNA: TGCGCCAGCAGCCAAGATTTTCAGGGGAGTGCTGAAGCTTTCTTT. Its translation: CASSQDFQGSAEAFF.

This chain links TRBV29-1 with TRBJ2-7, with TRBD2 matching over 11 bases. Trimming at V came to 5 bases and at J to 7 bases, leaving 7 bases not matched to a gene. The CDR3 sequence is 13 residues long. The V gene's germline CDR1 is SQVTM and CDR2 ANQGSEA. CDR3 protein: CSVTTSGTSEQYF. Written as DNA, the CDR3 is TGCAGCGTTACGACTAGCGGGACGAGTGAGCAGTACTTC.

V is TRBV19 and J is TRBJ2-7; possibly TRBD2 for D (6 bases). CDR1 is LNHDA, CDR2 SQIVND, per germline (reference sequence). V was cut by 4 bases and J by 3 bases, with 10 bases left in between. The CDR3 runs to 13 residues. Here the CDR3 DNA reads TGTGCCAGTAGTAAAATCGGGGGCTACGAGCAGTACTTC. As protein: CASSKIGGYEQYF.

The chain carries TRBV7-2 and TRBJ2-3, with 8 bases lining up with TRBD2. With V trimmed by 5 bases and J by 8 bases, 6 bases remained unmatched. The CDR3 consists of 13 residues. Germline CDR1 is SGHTA and CDR2 is FQGNSA. DNA of the CDR3: TGTGCCAGCAGCGCACGGGCGGGGGGTACGCAGTATTTT. Encoded protein: CASSARAGGTQYF.

This clone was recorded only once. The V and J genes are TRBV6-6 and TRBJ1-5; the D is unclear. Trimming removed 1 base from V and 1 base from J, with 2 bases in between. The CDR3 has 13 amino acids. Germline V gene sequence: CDR1 MNHNY, CDR2 SVGAGI (reference sequence). The DNA for the CDR3 is TGTGCCAGCAGTTACTTAAGCAATCAGCCCCAGCATTTT. The encoded protein is CASSYLSNQPQHF.

The chain has TRBV6-1 and TRBJ1-5; D gene uncertain. Germline CDR1 and CDR2: MNHNS and SASEGT. Trimming removed 4 bases at V and 0 bases at J, with 10 bases between. This CDR3 has 15 residues. CDR3 nucleotide sequence: TGTGCCAGCAGTGGAACAGTGGATAGCAATCAGCCCCAGCATTTT. Its protein product is CASSGTVDSNQPQHF.

The CDR3 DNA reads as TGTGCCAGCGGGAGTGGGGACAGGGTGAACACTGAAGCTTTCTTT. Amino acid sequence: CASGSGDRVNTEAFF. V usage is TRBV5-6 and J usage is TRBJ1-1, with TRBD1 matching over 9 bases. This CDR3 has 15 amino acids. Germline V gene lookup returns CDR1 SGHDT and CDR2 YYEEEE. V gave up 7 bases and J gave up 0 bases; unmatched junction bases: 7.

The gene calls are TRBV7-9 and TRBJ1-2; unclear D gene. The CDR3 length is 11 residues. The germline V gene has CDR1 SEHNR and CDR2 FQNEAQ (reference sequence). V was cut by 5 bases and J by 6 bases, with 7 bases left in between. The CDR3 loop reads CASSQRDGYTF. The CDR3 nucleotides read TGTGCCAGCAGCCAACGGGATGGCTACACCTTC.

The rearrangement joins TRBV6-1 to TRBJ2-1; D gene ambiguous. Trimming took off 4 bases at V and 7 bases at J, with 17 bases between the two ends. Germline V gene sequence: CDR1 MNHNS, CDR2 SASEGT. The CDR3 is made up of 15 amino acids. The CDR3 nucleotides are TGTGCCAGCAGTGGCGGTGACCGACTCCGGAATGAGCAGTTCTTC. Amino acids: CASSGGDRLRNEQFF.

This rearrangement joins TRBV5-8 to TRBJ2-1; 9 nucleotides align to TRBD1. Germline CDR1 and CDR2: SGHTS and YDEGEE. This CDR3 region has 15 residues. The ends lost 4 bases at V and 7 bases at J; junction bases unmatched: 9. The CDR3 DNA sequence: TGTGCCAGCAGCCAGATGGACAGGGGAGGGAATGAGCAGTTCTTC. Protein: CASSQMDRGGNEQFF. Based on the CDR3 plus reference TRBV5-8 and TRBJ2-1, the full variable domain is EAGVTQSPTHLIKTRGQQATLRCSPISGHTSVYWYQQALGLGLQFLLWYDEGEERNRGNFPPRFSGRQFPNYSSELNVNALELEDSALYLCASSQMDRGGNEQFFGPGTRLTVL.

The chain joins TRBV4-2 to TRBJ1-2, with TRBD1 matching 10 bases. The CDR3 length is 16 residues. From germline, CDR1 is LGHNA and CDR2 YNFKEQ. J was trimmed by 5 bases and V by 1 base; bases with no gene match: 7. The CDR3 bases are TGTGCCAGCAGCCAAGGGGCGGGACAGGGGCCTTATGGCTACACCTTC. As protein: CASSQGAGQGPYGYTF.

This chain links TRBV19 with TRBJ1-4; perhaps TRBD1 as D (6 bases). The CDR3 totals 15 residues. Per germline, CDR1 LNHDA and CDR2 SQIVND (reference sequence). V was cut by 5 bases and J by 8 bases, with 18 bases left in between. This chain's CDR3 is CASSVRTALLEKLFF. The CDR3 DNA reads as TGTGCCAGTAGTGTAAGGACAGCCCTTCTGGAAAAACTGTTTTTT. Using reference TRBV19 and TRBJ1-4 for the parts outside the CDR3, the full variable domain is DGGITQSPKYLFRKEGQNVTLSCEQNLNHDAMYWYRQDPGQGLRLIYYSQIVNDFQKGDIAEGYSVSREKKESFPLTVTSAQKNPTAFYLCASSVRTALLEKLFFGSGTQLSVL.

The rearrangement uses TRBV11-3 and TRBJ2-5; a weak D match, TRBD2 (5 bases). The V gene's germline CDR1 is SGHNT and CDR2 YENEEA. The CDR3 is made up of 16 amino acids. The V end was cut by 1 base, the J end by 3 bases, with 15 bases between. CDR3 sequence: CASSLGLWGEEETQYF. The CDR3 nucleotides are TGTGCCAGCAGCTTAGGGCTTTGGGGAGAGGAAGAGACCCAGTACTTC.

Only a few counts were recorded for this clone. The rearrangement joins TRBV13 to TRBJ2-3, with 12 bases lining up with TRBD2. The CDR3 contains 18 residues. CDR1 is PRHDT and CDR2 is FYEKMQ in the germline V gene (reference sequence). V lost 4 bases to trimming and J lost 0 bases; unmatched junction nucleotides: 8. CDR3 coding DNA: TGTGCCAGCAGCTATCGGACTAGCGGGGCTTCTAGCACAGATACGCAGTATTTT. Its protein is CASSYRTSGASSTDTQYF.

The J gene is TRBJ1-4, the V gene TRBV30, with 9 bases fitting TRBD1. The trim removed 2 bases at V and 3 bases at J, leaving 10 bases unmatched. The CDR3 has 17 residues. The germline CDR1 and CDR2 sequences are GTSNPN and SVGIG (reference sequence). The CDR3 bases are TGTGCCTGGAGTATCCGACAGGGGGTAAGGGCTAATGAAAAACTGTTTTTT. This codes for CAWSIRQGVRANEKLFF.

This chain links TRBV4-3 with TRBJ2-7; TRBD2 aligns across 9 bases. V lost 5 bases and J lost 0; bases outside the gene matches: 5. CDR3 length: 15 residues. Germline CDR1 LGHNA, CDR2 YSLEER. As DNA, the CDR3 is TGCGCCAGCAGCAGGCTAGCGGGGTCCTCCTACGAGCAGTACTTC. It is translated as CASSRLAGSSYEQYF.

This clone was observed a single time. This sequence joins TRBV5-4 and TRBJ1-2; 9 bases agree with TRBD1. This CDR3 is 14 amino acids long. Germline assignment: CDR1 SGHNT and CDR2 YYREEE (reference sequence). Trimming at V came to 4 bases and at J to 4 bases, leaving 5 bases not matched to a gene. In nucleotides, the CDR3 is TGTGCCAGCAGCCCGGTGGGACAGGGCTATGGCTACACCTTC. Residues: CASSPVGQGYGYTF.

This sequence joins TRBV9 and TRBJ2-5; 10 bases are a match to TRBD2. This CDR3 contains 17 residues. Trimming removed 5 bases from V and 4 bases from J; junction bases left unmatched: 14. Germline V gene data show CDR1 as SGDLS and CDR2 as YYNGEE. CDR3 sequence reads: CASSKAGGAGGAETQYF. The CDR3, as DNA: TGTGCCAGCAGTAAAGCGGGGGGAGCGGGAGGGGCAGAGACCCAGTACTTC. Complete variable domain (other parts from reference TRBV9 and TRBJ2-5): DSGVTQTPKHLITATGQRVTLRCSPRSGDLSVYWYQQSLDQGLQFLIQYYNGEERAKGNILERFSAQQFPDLHSELNLSSLELGDSALYFCASSKAGGAGGAETQYFGPGTRLLVL.

The chain uses TRBV18 and TRBJ2-4; 11 positions match TRBD1. This CDR3 contains 14 residues. The germline V gene has CDR1 KGHSH and CDR2 LQKENI. The trim removed 1 base at V and 8 bases at J, leaving 1 base unmatched. CDR3 residues: CASSPLGQGDIQYF. The CDR3 DNA reads as TGTGCCAGCTCACCACTGGGACAGGGGGACATTCAGTACTTC.

J is TRBJ2-7 and V is TRBV11-2, with TRBD1 matching over 10 bases. The V and J ends lost 5 bases and 2 bases, in that order; junction bases with no gene match: 6. The CDR3 loop spans 15 amino acids. Germline CDR1 reads SGHAT; CDR2 reads FQNNGV. The CDR3 region has the DNA TGTGCCAGCAGCCTCCGGGGACAGGGGCCCTACGAGCAGTACTTC. Protein product: CASSLRGQGPYEQYF. The whole variable domain, filled in from reference TRBV11-2 and TRBJ2-7, reads EAGVAQSPRYKIIEKRQSVAFWCNPISGHATLYWYQQILGQGPKLLIQFQNNGVVDDSQLPKDRFSAERLKGVDSTLKIQPAKLEDSAVYLCASSLRGQGPYEQYFGPGTRLTVT.

This clone was found once. The rearrangement links TRBV7-2 to TRBJ2-1; 8 bases match TRBD1. In germline, CDR1 is SGHTA, CDR2 FQGNSA. Trimming cost V 5 bases and J 6 bases; bases outside gene matches: 6. The CDR3 runs 14 residues. For the CDR3, the DNA is TGTGCCAGCAGCAAGGACAGGGTAACCAATGAGCAGTTCTTC. Translated: CASSKDRVTNEQFF.

The V and J genes are TRBV7-2 and TRBJ2-6, with TRBD2 matching 9 bases. From germline, CDR1 is SGHTA and CDR2 FQGNSA. Trimming took 5 bases from V and 0 from J; bases not matched to a gene: 11. The CDR3 covers 19 residues. The CDR3 sequence is CASSPTASGINSGANVLTF. In DNA form, the CDR3 reads TGTGCCAGCAGCCCTACCGCTAGCGGGATCAACTCTGGGGCCAACGTCCTGACTTTC.